Here is one T cell receptor beta chain with its context. Its antigen remains unidentified. This sample stems from a study of graft-versus-host responses after intestinal transplantation. Study-level information: Multivisceral, liver-intestinal, or isolated intestinal transplants were performed in recipients. Anti-thymocyte globulin served as induction for all recipients, who then took tacrolimus and steroids for about 3 years.

Using immunoSEQ multiplex PCR, the repertoire was profiled, and TCRdb retains in-frame clones only, with some absent. The table records more than 95,000 clones, 92% of them present only once. Study-wide points: Recipient bone marrow held GvH clones, some seen earlier in ileum or blood. Elevated graft-versus-host to host-versus-graft clonal ratios in allografts were recorded for patients with graft-donor T cell macrochimerism.

Germline assignment: CDR1 SGHRS and CDR2 YFSETQ. The CDR3 sequence is 12 residues long. Deletions cut 5 bases from V and 6 bases from J, with 11 bases between. The sample in question was unstimulated CD4+ T cells sorted from spleen or lymph node cells, obtained before intestinal transplant. The chain is built from TRBV5-1 and TRBJ1-1; perhaps TRBD1 as D (6 bases). The source of this sequence is a human donor who received an intestinal transplant. The DNA for the CDR3 is TGCGCCAGCAGTATGGGGGCGTCTGAAGCTTTCTTT. Its protein product is CASSMGASEAFF.